This TCR beta chain was recorded in a study of T cells in Graves' hyperthyroidism and ophthalmopathy. Across the whole study: Peripheral blood was taken when the disease was first diagnosed, before any treatment began.

For this clonotype: Its antigen remains unknown.

Uncontrolled infection, other autoimmune disease, pregnancy or lactation barred patients from enrollment. TCR beta CDR3 region amplification was performed from RNA transcripts. With the HTBI primer set, the TCR CDR3 went through a first round of RT-PCR. TCRdb analysed the multiplex PCR reads with MiXCR anew, one entry per CDR3 protein. The data show fewer than 800,000 distinct CDR3 sequences, over 15% seen once. Overall study results and limits: A median 6.5 months before onset, the model predicted ophthalmopathy.

What was sequenced was blood. The receptor's source is a man aged 18 to 30 with Graves' hyperthyroidism.

CDR3 region: CATSDASNTGELFF. The CDR3 DNA is TGTGCCACCAGTGATGCGTCGAACACCGGGGAGCTGTTTTTT. The chain links TRBV24-1 to TRBJ2-2; no definite D call. The CDR3 sequence is 14 residues long. Germline CDR1 and CDR2: KGHDR and SFDVKD. Trimming removed 3 bases at V and 0 bases at J, with 4 bases between.